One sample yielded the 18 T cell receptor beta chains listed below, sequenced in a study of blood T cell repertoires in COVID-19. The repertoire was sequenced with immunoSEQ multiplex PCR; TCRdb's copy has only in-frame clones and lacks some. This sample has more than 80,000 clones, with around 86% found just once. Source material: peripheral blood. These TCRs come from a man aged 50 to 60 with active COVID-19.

The CDR3 DNA reads TGTGCCAGTAGTATGGCCCAGGACATGGGAAAACTGTTTTTT. Protein sequence: CASSMAQDMGKLFF. The V gene is TRBV19, the J gene TRBJ1-4, with a tentative D call TRBD1 (5 bases). Germline CDR1 is LNHDA and CDR2 is SQIVND (reference sequence). Trimming removed 3 bases from V and 10 bases from J, with 15 bases in between. This CDR3 contains 14 residues.

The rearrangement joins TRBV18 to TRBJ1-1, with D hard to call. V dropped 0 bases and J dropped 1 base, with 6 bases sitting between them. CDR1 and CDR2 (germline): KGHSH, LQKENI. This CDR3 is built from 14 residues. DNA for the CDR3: TGTGCCAGCTCACCACCTCTACGGAACACTGAAGCTTTCTTT. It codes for CASSPPLRNTEAFF. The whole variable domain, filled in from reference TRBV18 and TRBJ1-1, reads NAGVMQNPRHLVRRRGQEARLRCSPMKGHSHVYWYRQLPEEGLKFMVYLQKENIIDESGMPKERFSAEFPKEGPSILRIQQVVRGDSAAYFCASSPPLRNTEAFFGQGTRLTVV.

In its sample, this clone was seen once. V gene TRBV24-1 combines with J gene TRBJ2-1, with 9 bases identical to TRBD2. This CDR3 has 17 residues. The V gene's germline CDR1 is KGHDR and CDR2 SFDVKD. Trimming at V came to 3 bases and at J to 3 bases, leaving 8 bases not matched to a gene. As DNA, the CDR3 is TGTGCCACCAGTGATACAAAGCGGGGGGTTTTCTACAATGAGCAGTTCTTC. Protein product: CATSDTKRGVFYNEQFF.

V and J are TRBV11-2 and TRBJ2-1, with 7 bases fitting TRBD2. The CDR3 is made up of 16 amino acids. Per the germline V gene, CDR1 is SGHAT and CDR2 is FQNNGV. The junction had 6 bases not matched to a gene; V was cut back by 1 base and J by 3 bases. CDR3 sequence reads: CASSLVVAGIYNEQFF. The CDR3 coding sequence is TGTGCCAGCAGCTTAGTTGTAGCGGGTATCTACAATGAGCAGTTCTTC.

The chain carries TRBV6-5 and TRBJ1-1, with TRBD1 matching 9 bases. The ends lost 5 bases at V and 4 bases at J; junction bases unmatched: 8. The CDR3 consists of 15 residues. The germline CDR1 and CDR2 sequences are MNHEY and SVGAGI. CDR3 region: CASSKPGQGSTEAFF. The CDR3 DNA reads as TGTGCCAGCAGTAAACCGGGACAGGGCAGCACTGAAGCTTTCTTT.

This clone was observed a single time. CDR3 nucleotide sequence: TGCAGCGTTGAAGATATTAGCGATACGCAGTATTTT. It is translated as CSVEDISDTQYF. This chain uses TRBV29-1 with TRBJ2-3; D not resolved. This CDR3 has 12 residues. Trimming removed 0 bases at V and 6 bases at J, with 7 bases between. Germline V gene lookup returns CDR1 SQVTM and CDR2 ANQGSEA.

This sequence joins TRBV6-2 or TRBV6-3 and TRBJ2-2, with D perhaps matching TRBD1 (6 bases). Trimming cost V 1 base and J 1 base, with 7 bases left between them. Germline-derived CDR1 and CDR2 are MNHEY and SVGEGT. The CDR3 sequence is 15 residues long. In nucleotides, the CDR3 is TGTGCCAGCAGTTACTTACAGGGGAACACCGGGGAGCTGTTTTTT. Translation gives CASSYLQGNTGELFF.

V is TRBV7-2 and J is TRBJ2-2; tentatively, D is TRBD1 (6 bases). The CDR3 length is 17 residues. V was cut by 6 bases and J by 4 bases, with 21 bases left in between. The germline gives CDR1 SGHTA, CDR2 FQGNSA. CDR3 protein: CASSLRGHGQSTGELFF. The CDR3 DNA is TGTGCCAGCAGTCTCAGGGGTCACGGACAGTCCACCGGGGAGCTGTTTTTT.

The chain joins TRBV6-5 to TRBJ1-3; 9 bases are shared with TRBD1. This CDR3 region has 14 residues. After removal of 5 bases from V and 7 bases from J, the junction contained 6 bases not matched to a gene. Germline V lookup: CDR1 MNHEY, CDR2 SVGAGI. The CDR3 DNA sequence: TGTGCCAGCAGTACAGGGGGCGCCTACAACACCATATATTTT. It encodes CASSTGGAYNTIYF.

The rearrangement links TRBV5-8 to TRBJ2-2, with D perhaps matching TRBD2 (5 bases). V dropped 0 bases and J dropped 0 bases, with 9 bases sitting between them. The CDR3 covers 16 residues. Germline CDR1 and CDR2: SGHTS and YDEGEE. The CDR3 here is CASSLGRVTNTGELFF. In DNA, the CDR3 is TGTGCCAGCAGCTTGGGGCGGGTTACGAACACCGGGGAGCTGTTTTTT.

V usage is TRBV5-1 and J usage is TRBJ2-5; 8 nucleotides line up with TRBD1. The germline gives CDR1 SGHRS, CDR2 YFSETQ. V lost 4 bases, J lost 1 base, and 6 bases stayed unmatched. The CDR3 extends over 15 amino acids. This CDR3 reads CASSDPQGAQETQYF. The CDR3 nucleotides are TGCGCCAGCAGCGATCCCCAGGGGGCCCAAGAGACCCAGTACTTC.

The CDR3 loop reads CASTETSKPSYEQYF. Written as DNA, the CDR3 is TGTGCCAGCACAGAGACTAGCAAACCTTCCTACGAGCAGTACTTC. This sequence joins TRBV11-2 and TRBJ2-7, with 7 bases lining up with TRBD2. V lost 7 bases and J lost 1; bases outside the gene matches: 10. This CDR3 has 15 residues. The germline V gene encodes CDR1 SGHAT and CDR2 FQNNGV.

CDR3 sequence: CASSEARGKNEQFF. The CDR3 DNA reads as TGTGCCAGCAGTGAAGCGCGAGGAAAAAATGAGCAGTTCTTC. This chain links TRBV2 with TRBJ2-1; D not certain. The CDR3 runs 14 residues. Trimming took off 0 bases at V and 7 bases at J, with 10 bases between the two ends. Per the germline V gene, CDR1 is SNHLY and CDR2 is FYNNEI.

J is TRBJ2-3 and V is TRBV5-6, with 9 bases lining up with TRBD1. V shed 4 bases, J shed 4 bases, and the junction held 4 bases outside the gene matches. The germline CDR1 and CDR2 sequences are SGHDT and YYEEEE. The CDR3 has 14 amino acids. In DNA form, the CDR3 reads TGTGCCAGCAGCCTACAGGGGGCCGCAGATACGCAGTATTTT. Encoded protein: CASSLQGAADTQYF.

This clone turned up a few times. CDR3 protein: CASSNRVDNSPLHF. The CDR3 region has the DNA TGTGCCAGCAGCAACAGGGTGGACAATTCACCCCTCCACTTT. The J gene is TRBJ1-6, the V gene TRBV9; a possible D gene is TRBD1 (6 bases). The CDR3 contains 14 residues. Germline V gives CDR1 SGDLS, CDR2 YYNGEE. The V gene lost 4 bases and the J gene lost 7 bases, with 12 bases spanning the gap.

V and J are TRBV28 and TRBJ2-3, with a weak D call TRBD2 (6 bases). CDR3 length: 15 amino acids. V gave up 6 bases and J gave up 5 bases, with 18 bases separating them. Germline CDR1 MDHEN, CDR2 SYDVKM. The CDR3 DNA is TGTGCCAGCAGCCTATCGGGAGCAAGGGTAGATACGCAGTATTTT. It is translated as CASSLSGARVDTQYF. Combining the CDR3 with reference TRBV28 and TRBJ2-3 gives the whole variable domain DVKVTQSSRYLVKRTGEKVFLECVQDMDHENMFWYRQDPGLGLRLIYFSYDVKMKEKGDIPEGYSVSREKKERFSLILESASTNQTSMYLCASSLSGARVDTQYFGPGTRLTVL.

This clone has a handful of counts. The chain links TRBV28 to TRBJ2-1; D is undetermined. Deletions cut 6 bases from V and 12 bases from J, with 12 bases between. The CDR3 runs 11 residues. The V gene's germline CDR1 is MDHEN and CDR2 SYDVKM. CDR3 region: CASSTTRGQFF. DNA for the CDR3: TGTGCCAGCAGCACCACCAGAGGGCAGTTCTTC.

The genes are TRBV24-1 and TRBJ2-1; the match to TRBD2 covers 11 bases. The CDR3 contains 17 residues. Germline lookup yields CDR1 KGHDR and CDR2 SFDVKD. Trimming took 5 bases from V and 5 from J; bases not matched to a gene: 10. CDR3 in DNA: TGTGCCACCAGTGGCCTTACCGGGACTAGCGGTAACAATGAGCAGTTCTTC. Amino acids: CATSGLTGTSGNNEQFF.